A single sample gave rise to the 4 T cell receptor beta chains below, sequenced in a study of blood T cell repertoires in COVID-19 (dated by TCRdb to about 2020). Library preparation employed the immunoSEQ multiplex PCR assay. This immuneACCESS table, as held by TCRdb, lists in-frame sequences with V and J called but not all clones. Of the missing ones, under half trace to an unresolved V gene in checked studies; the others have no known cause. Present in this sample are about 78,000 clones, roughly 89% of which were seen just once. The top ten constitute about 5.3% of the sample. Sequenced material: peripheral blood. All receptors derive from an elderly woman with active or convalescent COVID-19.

CDR3: CASSPIAGGPRGETQYF. The CDR3 bases are TGCGCCAGCAGCCCGATAGCGGGAGGGCCGAGGGGAGAGACCCAGTACTTC. This rearrangement joins TRBV5-1 to TRBJ2-5, with TRBD2 identical over 11 bases. V lost 4 bases to trimming and J lost 4 bases; unmatched junction nucleotides: 12. The CDR3 sequence is 17 residues long. Germline assignment: CDR1 SGHRS and CDR2 YFSETQ.

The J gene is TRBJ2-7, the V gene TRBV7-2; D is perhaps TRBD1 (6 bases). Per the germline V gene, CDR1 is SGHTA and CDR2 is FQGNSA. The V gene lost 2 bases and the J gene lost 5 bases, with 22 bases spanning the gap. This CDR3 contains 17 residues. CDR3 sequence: CASSLRTVGGRVNEQYF. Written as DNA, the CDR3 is TGTGCCAGCAGCTTAAGAACGGTAGGGGGAAGGGTGAACGAGCAGTACTTC.

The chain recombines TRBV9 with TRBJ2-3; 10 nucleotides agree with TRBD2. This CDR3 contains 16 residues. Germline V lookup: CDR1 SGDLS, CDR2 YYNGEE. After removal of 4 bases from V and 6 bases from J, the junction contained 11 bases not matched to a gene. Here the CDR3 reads CASSSNLAGGVDTQYF. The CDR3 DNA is TGTGCCAGCAGCTCCAATTTAGCGGGAGGCGTGGATACGCAGTATTTT.

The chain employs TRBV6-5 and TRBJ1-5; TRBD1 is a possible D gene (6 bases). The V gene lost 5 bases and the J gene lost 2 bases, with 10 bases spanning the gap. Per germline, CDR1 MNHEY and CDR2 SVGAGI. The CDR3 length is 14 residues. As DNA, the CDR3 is TGTGCCAGCAGTAACAGGGAGCGCAATCAGCCCCAGCATTTT. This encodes CASSNRERNQPQHF.